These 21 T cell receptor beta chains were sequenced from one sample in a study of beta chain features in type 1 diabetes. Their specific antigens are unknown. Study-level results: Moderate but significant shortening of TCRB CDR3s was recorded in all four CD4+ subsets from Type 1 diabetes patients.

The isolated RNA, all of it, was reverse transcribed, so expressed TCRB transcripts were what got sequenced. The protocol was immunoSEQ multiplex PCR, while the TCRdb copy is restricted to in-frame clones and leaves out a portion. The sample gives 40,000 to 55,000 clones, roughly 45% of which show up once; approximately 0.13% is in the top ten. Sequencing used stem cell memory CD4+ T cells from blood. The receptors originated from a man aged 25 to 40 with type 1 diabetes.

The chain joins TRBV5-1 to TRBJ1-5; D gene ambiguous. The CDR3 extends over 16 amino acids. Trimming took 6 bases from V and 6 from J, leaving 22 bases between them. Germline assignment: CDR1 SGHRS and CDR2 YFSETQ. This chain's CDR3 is CASNSEERVGGQPQHF. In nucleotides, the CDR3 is TGCGCCAGCAACTCAGAGGAAAGGGTGGGAGGTCAGCCCCAGCATTTT.

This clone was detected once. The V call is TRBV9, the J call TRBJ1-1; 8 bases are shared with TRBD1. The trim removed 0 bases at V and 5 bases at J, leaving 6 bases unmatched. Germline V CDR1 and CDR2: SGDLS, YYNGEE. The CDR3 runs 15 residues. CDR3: CASSVDGQGATEAFF. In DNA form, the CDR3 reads TGTGCCAGCAGCGTAGATGGGCAGGGGGCGACTGAAGCTTTCTTT. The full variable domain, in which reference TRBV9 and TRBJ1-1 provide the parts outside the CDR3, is DSGVTQTPKHLITATGQRVTLRCSPRSGDLSVYWYQQSLDQGLQFLIQYYNGEERAKGNILERFSAQQFPDLHSELNLSSLELGDSALYFCASSVDGQGATEAFFGQGTRLTVV.

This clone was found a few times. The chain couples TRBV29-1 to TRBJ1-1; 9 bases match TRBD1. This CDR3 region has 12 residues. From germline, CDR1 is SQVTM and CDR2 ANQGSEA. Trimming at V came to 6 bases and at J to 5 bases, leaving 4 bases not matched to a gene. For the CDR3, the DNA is TGCAGCGTGAACAGGGGGCGGACTGAAGCTTTCTTT. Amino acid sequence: CSVNRGRTEAFF.

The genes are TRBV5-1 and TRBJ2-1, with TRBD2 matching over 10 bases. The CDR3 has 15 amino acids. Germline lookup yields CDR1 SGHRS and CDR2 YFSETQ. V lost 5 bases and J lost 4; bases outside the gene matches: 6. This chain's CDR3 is CASRQAGGPYNEQFF. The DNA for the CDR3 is TGCGCCAGCAGGCAAGCGGGAGGGCCTTACAATGAGCAGTTCTTC.

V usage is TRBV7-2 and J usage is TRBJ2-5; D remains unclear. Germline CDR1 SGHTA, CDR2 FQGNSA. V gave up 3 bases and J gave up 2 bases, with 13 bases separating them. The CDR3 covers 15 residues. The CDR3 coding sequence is TGTGCCAGCAGCTTTCGTGGTCAGTCTCAAGAGACCCAGTACTTC. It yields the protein CASSFRGQSQETQYF.

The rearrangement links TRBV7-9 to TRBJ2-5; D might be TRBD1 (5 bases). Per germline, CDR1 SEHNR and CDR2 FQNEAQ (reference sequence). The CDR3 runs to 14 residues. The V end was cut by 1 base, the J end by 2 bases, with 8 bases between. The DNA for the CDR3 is TGTGCCAGCAGCTTAGTGGGGCGGCAAGAGACCCAGTACTTC. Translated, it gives CASSLVGRQETQYF.

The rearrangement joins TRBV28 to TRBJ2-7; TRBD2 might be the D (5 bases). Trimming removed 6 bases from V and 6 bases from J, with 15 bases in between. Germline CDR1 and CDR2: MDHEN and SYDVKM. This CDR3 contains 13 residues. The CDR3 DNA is TGTGCCAGCAGGTCGTCGGGATTGGGCGAGCAGTACTTC. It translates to CASRSSGLGEQYF.

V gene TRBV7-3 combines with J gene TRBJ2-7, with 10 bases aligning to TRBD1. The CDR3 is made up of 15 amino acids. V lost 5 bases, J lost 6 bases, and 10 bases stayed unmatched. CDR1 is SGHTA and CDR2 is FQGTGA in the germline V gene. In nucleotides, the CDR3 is TGTGCCAGCAGCCCCTTGGGACAGGGGATAAGCGAGCAGTACTTC. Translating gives CASSPLGQGISEQYF.

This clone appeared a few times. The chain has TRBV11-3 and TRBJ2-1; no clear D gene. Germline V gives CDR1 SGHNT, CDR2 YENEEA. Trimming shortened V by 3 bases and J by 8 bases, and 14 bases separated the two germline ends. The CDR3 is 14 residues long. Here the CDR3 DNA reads TGTGCCAGCAGCTTGGGCTTGGCTGGCGATGAGCAGTTCTTC. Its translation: CASSLGLAGDEQFF. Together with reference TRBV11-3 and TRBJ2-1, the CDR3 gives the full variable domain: EAGVVQSPRYKIIEKKQPVAFWCNPISGHNTLYWYLQNLGQGPELLIRYENEEAVDDSQLPKDRFSAERLKGVDSTLKIQPAELGDSAVYLCASSLGLAGDEQFFGPGTRLTVL.

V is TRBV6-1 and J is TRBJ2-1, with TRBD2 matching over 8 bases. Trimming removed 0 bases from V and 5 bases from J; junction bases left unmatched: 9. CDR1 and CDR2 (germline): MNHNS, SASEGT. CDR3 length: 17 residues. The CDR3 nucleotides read TGTGCCAGCAGTGAAGCAAGCGGACTAGCCATCGACAATGAGCAGTTCTTC. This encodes CASSEASGLAIDNEQFF.

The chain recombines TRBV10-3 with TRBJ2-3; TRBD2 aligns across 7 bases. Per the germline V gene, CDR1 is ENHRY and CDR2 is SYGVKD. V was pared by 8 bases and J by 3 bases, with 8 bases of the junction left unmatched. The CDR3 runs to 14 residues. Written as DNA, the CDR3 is TGTGCCATCCTAGCGGAAAAGGGGACAGATACGCAGTATTTT. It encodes CAILAEKGTDTQYF.

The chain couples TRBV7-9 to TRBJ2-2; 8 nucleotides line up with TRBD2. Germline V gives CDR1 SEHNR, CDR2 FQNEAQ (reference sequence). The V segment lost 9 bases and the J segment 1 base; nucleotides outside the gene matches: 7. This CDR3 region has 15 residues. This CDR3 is CARSTSGENTGELFF. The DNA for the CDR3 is TGTGCCAGATCTACTAGCGGTGAGAACACCGGGGAGCTGTTTTTT.

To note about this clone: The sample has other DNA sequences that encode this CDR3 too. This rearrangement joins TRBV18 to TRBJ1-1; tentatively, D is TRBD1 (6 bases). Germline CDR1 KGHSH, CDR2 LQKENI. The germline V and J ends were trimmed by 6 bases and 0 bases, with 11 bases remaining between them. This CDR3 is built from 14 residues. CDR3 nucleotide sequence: TGTGCCAGCTCCCCTACAGGGTTGAACACTGAAGCTTTCTTT. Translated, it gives CASSPTGLNTEAFF.

CDR3 residues: CASSVSGSTDTQYF. The DNA for the CDR3 is TGTGCCAGCAGCGTCTCGGGAAGCACAGATACGCAGTATTTT. This chain joins TRBV9 and TRBJ2-3; the D gene is possibly TRBD2 (5 bases). Germline V gene data show CDR1 as SGDLS and CDR2 as YYNGEE. The CDR3 consists of 14 residues. V lost 2 bases and J 0 bases, leaving 7 bases between the germline ends.

CDR3 residues: CASTLPSGSSTGELFF. For the CDR3, the DNA is TGTGCCAGCACCTTACCTTCGGGGAGTAGCACCGGGGAGCTGTTTTTT. The chain couples TRBV28 to TRBJ2-2; D perhaps matches TRBD2 (5 bases). CDR3 size: 16 residues. Germline loops: CDR1 MDHEN, CDR2 SYDVKM. Trimming took off 7 bases at V and 4 bases at J, with 19 bases between the two ends.

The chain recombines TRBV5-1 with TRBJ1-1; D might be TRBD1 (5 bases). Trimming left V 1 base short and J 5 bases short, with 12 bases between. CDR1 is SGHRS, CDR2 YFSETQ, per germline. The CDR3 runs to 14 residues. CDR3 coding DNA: TGCGCCAGCAGCTTGATCGGGGGGAGGACTGAAGCTTTCTTT. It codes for CASSLIGGRTEAFF.

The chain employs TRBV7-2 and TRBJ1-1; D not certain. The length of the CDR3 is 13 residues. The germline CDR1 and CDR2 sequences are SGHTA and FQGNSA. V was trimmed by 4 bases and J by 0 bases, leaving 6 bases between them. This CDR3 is CASSSLMNTEAFF. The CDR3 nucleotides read TGTGCCAGCAGCTCCCTTATGAACACTGAAGCTTTCTTT.

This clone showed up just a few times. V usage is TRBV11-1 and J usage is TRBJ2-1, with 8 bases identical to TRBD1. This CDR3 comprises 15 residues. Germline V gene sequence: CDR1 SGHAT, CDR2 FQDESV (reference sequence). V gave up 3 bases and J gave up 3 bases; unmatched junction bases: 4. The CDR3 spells CASSLAGQGYNEQFF. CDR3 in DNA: TGTGCCAGCAGCTTGGCCGGACAGGGCTACAATGAGCAGTTCTTC.

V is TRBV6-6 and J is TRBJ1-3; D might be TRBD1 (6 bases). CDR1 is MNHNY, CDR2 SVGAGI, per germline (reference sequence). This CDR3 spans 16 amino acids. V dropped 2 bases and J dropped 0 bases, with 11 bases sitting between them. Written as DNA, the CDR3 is TGTGCCAGCAGTTACCGCCCCAGGGGCTCTGGAAACACCATATATTTT. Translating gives CASSYRPRGSGNTIYF.

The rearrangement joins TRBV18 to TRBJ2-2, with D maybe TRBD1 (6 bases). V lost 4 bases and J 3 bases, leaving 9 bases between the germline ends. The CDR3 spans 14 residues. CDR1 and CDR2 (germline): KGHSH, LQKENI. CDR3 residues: CASSRTGYTGELFF. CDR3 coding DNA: TGTGCCAGCTCACGCACAGGGTACACCGGGGAGCTGTTTTTT.

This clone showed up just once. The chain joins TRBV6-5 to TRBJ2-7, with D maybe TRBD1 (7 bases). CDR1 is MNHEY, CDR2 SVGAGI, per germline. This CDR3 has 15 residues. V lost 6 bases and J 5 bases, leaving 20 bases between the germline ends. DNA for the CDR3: TGTGCCAGCAGCCCGGGAGACAGGGAGATCCACGAGCAGTACTTC. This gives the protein CASSPGDREIHEQYF.